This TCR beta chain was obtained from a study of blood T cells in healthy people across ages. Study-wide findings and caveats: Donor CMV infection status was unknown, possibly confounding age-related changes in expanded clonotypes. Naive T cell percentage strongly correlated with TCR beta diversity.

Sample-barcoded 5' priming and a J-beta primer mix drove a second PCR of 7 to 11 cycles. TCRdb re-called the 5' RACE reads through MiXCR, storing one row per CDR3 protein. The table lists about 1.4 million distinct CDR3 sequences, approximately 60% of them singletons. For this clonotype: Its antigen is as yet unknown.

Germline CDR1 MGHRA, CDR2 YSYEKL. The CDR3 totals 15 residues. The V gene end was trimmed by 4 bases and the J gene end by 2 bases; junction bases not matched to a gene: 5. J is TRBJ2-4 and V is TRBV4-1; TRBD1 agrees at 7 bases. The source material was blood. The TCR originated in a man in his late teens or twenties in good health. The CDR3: CASSRQGVPKNIQYF. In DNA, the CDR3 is TGCGCCAGCAGCCGACAGGGCGTCCCCAAAAACATTCAGTACTTC.